The 19 T cell receptor beta chains in this list originate from one sample, sequenced in a study of glioma-infiltrating T cells. Using RNA template, CDR3s of TCR alpha and beta were amplified with iRepertoire arm-PCR. Each CDR3 protein is one row after TCRdb ran MiXCR on the multiplex PCR reads. The data contain some 150,000 distinct CDR3 sequences, approximately 40% of them singletons. The sequenced material came from glioma tissue, nonneoplastic brain tissue, or PBMCs (not recorded which). Receptors originate from a human donor with low-grade glioma or glioblastoma, undergoing nonglioma brain surgery, or in good health (not recorded which).

The V gene is TRBV4-1, the J gene TRBJ2-1, with 11 nucleotides matching TRBD2. This CDR3 has 16 residues. Trimming at V came to 4 bases and at J to 5 bases, leaving 7 bases not matched to a gene. Germline CDR1 is MGHRA and CDR2 is YSYEKL. The CDR3 sequence is CASSRALAGGDNEQFF. CDR3 in DNA: TGCGCCAGCAGCCGAGCGCTAGCGGGGGGTGACAATGAGCAGTTCTTC.

The rearrangement uses TRBV6-5 and TRBJ2-2; 8 bases are a match to TRBD1. Germline V gene sequence: CDR1 MNHEY, CDR2 SVGAGI. The CDR3 length is 15 residues. Germline trimming cut 6 bases from V and 5 bases from J; bases unmatched to any gene: 8. DNA of the CDR3: TGTGCCAGCAGACGCCAGGGGGCTAGTACCGGGGAGCTGTTTTTT. Protein sequence: CASRRQGASTGELFF.

The V gene is TRBV10-3, the J gene TRBJ2-7; 7 bases agree with TRBD1. V was pared by 6 bases and J by 0 bases, with 2 bases of the junction left unmatched. The CDR3 is 13 residues long. The germline V gene has CDR1 ENHRY and CDR2 SYGVKD. Here the CDR3 reads CAIRDRSSYEQYF. The CDR3 coding sequence is TGTGCCATCAGGGACAGGAGCTCCTACGAGCAGTACTTC.

This clonotype occurred a few times. The rearrangement links TRBV20-1 to TRBJ1-1; D gene unclear. Germline V CDR1 and CDR2: DFQATT, SNEGSKA (reference sequence). The CDR3 has 11 residues. V lost 4 bases and J 2 bases, leaving 5 bases between the germline ends. The CDR3 here is CSANPNTEAFF. CDR3 nucleotides: TGCAGTGCTAATCCCAACACTGAAGCTTTCTTT.

Concerning this clonotype itself: One junction end disagrees with the germline gene, perhaps due to a read error. V usage is TRBV6-1 and J usage is TRBJ1-3; no reliable D call. Germline V gene lookup returns CDR1 MNHNS and CDR2 SASEGT. The length of the CDR3 is 15 residues. The CDR3 reads CASGRVPISGNAIYF. In nucleotides, the CDR3 is TGTGCCAGCGGTAGGGTTCCCATCTCTGGAAACGCCATATATTTT.

This clonotype was seen a few times. The rearrangement joins TRBV2 to TRBJ1-6; D is possibly TRBD1 (5 bases). Germline V gives CDR1 SNHLY, CDR2 FYNNEI. CDR3 length equals 13 residues. Trimming removed 6 bases from V and 6 bases from J, with 9 bases in between. The chain's CDR3 is CASSAQVNSPLHF. CDR3 sequence (DNA): TGTGCCAGCAGCGCACAGGTTAATTCACCCCTCCACTTT.

This clonotype was detected many times. The chain uses TRBV20-1 and TRBJ2-1, with 10 bases aligning to TRBD2. This CDR3 spans 15 amino acids. Germline V gives CDR1 DFQATT, CDR2 SNEGSKA (reference sequence). The ends lost 1 base at V and 5 bases at J; junction bases unmatched: 5. This chain's CDR3 is CSARVLAGVHNEQFF. The CDR3 DNA reads as TGCAGTGCTAGAGTGCTAGCGGGGGTTCACAATGAGCAGTTCTTC.

The chain links TRBV4-1 to TRBJ1-2; D is unresolved. In germline, CDR1 is MGHRA, CDR2 YSYEKL. The CDR3 runs to 14 residues. The V end was cut by 4 bases, the J end by 5 bases, with 14 bases between. In DNA, the CDR3 is TGCGCCAGCAGCCGCGGTGGCAGAGAATATGGCTACACCTTC. Translated: CASSRGGREYGYTF.

This chain uses TRBV7-9 with TRBJ2-2, with unresolved D. CDR3 length: 13 residues. Germline values: CDR1 SEHNR, CDR2 FQNEAQ (reference sequence). Trimming removed 3 bases from V and 2 bases from J, with 4 bases in between. CDR3 protein: CASSFRNTGELFF. Here the CDR3 DNA reads TGTGCCAGCAGCTTCCGTAACACCGGGGAGCTGTTTTTT.

There are many counts of this clonotype. DNA for the CDR3: TGTGCCGCGACAGGAAATAGCAATCAGCCCCAGCATTTT. It is translated as CAATGNSNQPQHF. This chain links TRBV6-1 with TRBJ1-5; D is perhaps TRBD1 (6 bases). This CDR3 contains 13 residues. CDR1 and CDR2 from the germline V gene are MNHNS and SASEGT. V lost 11 bases, J lost 0 bases, and 11 bases lay in between.

This sequence joins TRBV6-1 and TRBJ2-7; D not certain. Germline V lookup: CDR1 MNHNS, CDR2 SASEGT. The CDR3 totals 12 residues. The V gene lost 6 bases and the J gene lost 3 bases, with 9 bases spanning the gap. CDR3: CASSSPVYEQYF. CDR3 nucleotide sequence: TGTGCCAGCAGCTCCCCCGTCTACGAGCAGTACTTC.

The chain is built from TRBV19 and TRBJ1-2; no clear D gene. Germline V lookup: CDR1 LNHDA, CDR2 SQIVND (reference sequence). This CDR3 spans 14 amino acids. Trimming shortened V by 2 bases and J by 6 bases, and 13 bases separated the two germline ends. The CDR3 DNA reads as TGTGCCAGTAGTATACCCGGTGTGACTAATGGCTACACCTTC. Residues: CASSIPGVTNGYTF.

The V and J genes are TRBV20-1 and TRBJ1-1; TRBD1 aligns across 7 bases. The germline V gene encodes CDR1 DFQATT and CDR2 SNEGSKA (reference sequence). V shed 4 bases, J shed 3 bases, and the junction held 14 bases outside the gene matches. This CDR3 is built from 16 residues. The CDR3 DNA is TGCAGTGCTACACCGGGGGGATCTACAGGGGACACTGAAGCTTTCTTT. Translated: CSATPGGSTGDTEAFF.

This clonotype was counted a few times. This rearrangement joins TRBV6-1 to TRBJ2-7; D is uncertain. Trimming removed 5 bases at V and 4 bases at J, with 6 bases between. The CDR3 totals 11 residues. Germline CDR1 is MNHNS and CDR2 is SASEGT. For the CDR3, the DNA is TGTGCCAGCAGTAAAGATTACGAGCAGTACTTC. This translates into CASSKDYEQYF.

The J gene is TRBJ1-2, the V gene TRBV6-2 or TRBV6-3; a possible D gene is TRBD1 (5 bases). CDR1 and CDR2 from the germline V gene are MNHEY and SVGEGT. V lost 2 bases to trimming and J lost 5 bases, with 6 bases between them. The CDR3 loop spans 12 amino acids. The CDR3 protein is CASSYPGYGYTF. The CDR3 region has the DNA TGTGCCAGCAGTTACCCAGGGTATGGCTACACCTTC.

This clonotype has just a few counts. This chain uses TRBV7-9 with TRBJ1-6; maybe TRBD1 (5 bases). Germline CDR1 and CDR2: SEHNR and FQNEAQ (reference sequence). Between the trimmed V and J ends, which lost 2 bases and 0 bases, there was a span of 8 bases. This CDR3 has 16 residues. CDR3 in DNA: TGTGCCAGCAGCTTACAGGGTACCTCCTATAATTCACCCCTCCACTTT. Protein product: CASSLQGTSYNSPLHF. The full variable domain, with the rest looked up from reference TRBV7-9 and TRBJ1-6, is DTGVSQNPRHKITKRGQNVTFRCDPISEHNRLYWYRQTLGQGPEFLTYFQNEAQLEKSRLLSDRFSAERPKGSFSTLEIQRTEQGDSAMYLCASSLQGTSYNSPLHFGNGTRLTVT.

This clonotype has only a few counts. The chain links TRBV28 to TRBJ1-1; the D gene is possibly TRBD1 (6 bases). V lost 8 bases to trimming and J lost 0 bases, with 10 bases between them. CDR3 length: 13 residues. The germline V gene has CDR1 MDHEN and CDR2 SYDVKM. In DNA form, the CDR3 reads TGTGCCAGCTGCACAGGGATGAACACTGAAGCTTTCTTT. Its translation is CASCTGMNTEAFF.

The chain recombines TRBV20-1 with TRBJ1-1, with TRBD1 matching over 10 bases. This CDR3 is built from 13 residues. V lost 7 bases, J lost 3 bases, and 5 bases stayed unmatched. In germline, CDR1 is DFQATT, CDR2 SNEGSKA (reference sequence). CDR3 coding DNA: TGCAGTGAGGAAGGGACAGGGGACACTGAAGCTTTCTTT. This gives the protein CSEEGTGDTEAFF.

CDR3 amino acids: CSARVGQVYEQYF. CDR3 sequence (DNA): TGCAGTGCTAGAGTGGGGCAAGTTTACGAGCAGTACTTC. The rearrangement uses TRBV20-1 and TRBJ2-7; D might be TRBD1 (5 bases). The CDR3 length is 13 residues. V was shortened by 1 base and J by 4 bases, with 11 bases between the two germline ends. The germline gives CDR1 DFQATT, CDR2 SNEGSKA (reference sequence).